Listed here are 12 T cell receptor beta chains from one sample, sequenced in a study of blood T cell repertoires in COVID-19. The data were produced by immunoSEQ multiplex PCR, yet TCRdb's version contains in-frame clones alone and is incomplete. The table shows a few hundred thousand clones, with 70% to 90% occurring only once. Sequenced input: PBMCs or T cells enriched from blood (not recorded which). These receptors were collected from a man between 35 and 55 years old who had recovered from COVID-19.

This clone was recorded a few times. This chain uses TRBV2 with TRBJ2-5; TRBD1 aligns across 8 bases. The CDR3 loop spans 13 amino acids. The trim removed 7 bases at V and 4 bases at J, leaving 5 bases unmatched. Germline loops: CDR1 SNHLY, CDR2 FYNNEI. The CDR3 spells CASILDRGETQYF. The CDR3 nucleotides are TGTGCCAGCATCCTCGACAGGGGAGAGACCCAGTACTTC.

This clone was observed a handful of times. The chain employs TRBV7-2 and TRBJ2-7; TRBD1 is a possible D gene (5 bases). Trimming removed 1 base from V and 3 bases from J, with 7 bases in between. Germline values: CDR1 SGHTA, CDR2 FQGNSA. The CDR3 spans 13 residues. The CDR3 sequence is CASSLGRVYEQYF. The CDR3 DNA reads TGTGCCAGCAGCTTAGGCAGGGTCTACGAGCAGTACTTC.

The rearrangement links TRBV19 to TRBJ1-5; perhaps TRBD1 as D (5 bases). The CDR3 covers 15 residues. Deletions cut 10 bases from V and 3 bases from J, with 19 bases between. Looked up from germline, CDR1 is LNHDA and CDR2 is SQIVND (reference sequence). The CDR3 spells CATREWVGTNQPQHF. The DNA of the CDR3 is TGTGCCACCCGGGAGTGGGTGGGGACCAATCAGCCCCAGCATTTT. The full variable domain, with the rest looked up from reference TRBV19 and TRBJ1-5, is DGGITQSPKYLFRKEGQNVTLSCEQNLNHDAMYWYRQDPGQGLRLIYYSQIVNDFQKGDIAEGYSVSREKKESFPLTVTSAQKNPTAFYLCATREWVGTNQPQHFGDGTRLSIL.

The chain links TRBV3-1 (or the pseudogene TRBV3-2) to TRBJ1-1; D is unresolved. Germline CDR1 reads LGHDT; CDR2 reads YNNKEL (reference sequence). Between the trimmed V and J ends, which lost 5 bases and 1 base, there was a span of 11 bases. The CDR3 length is 14 residues. The CDR3 here is CASSSWTGNTEAFF. The CDR3 DNA is TGTGCCAGCAGCTCCTGGACTGGGAACACTGAAGCTTTCTTT.

This chain connects TRBV7-3 to TRBJ2-5, with 9 bases aligning to TRBD1. J was trimmed by 4 bases and V by 1 base; bases with no gene match: 4. CDR3 length: 15 residues. Per germline, CDR1 SGHTA and CDR2 FQGTGA. The CDR3 here is CASSLRGGQGETQYF. DNA for the CDR3: TGTGCCAGCAGCTTAAGGGGGGGACAGGGAGAGACCCAGTACTTC.

J is TRBJ1-4 and V is TRBV18; D may be TRBD1 (6 bases). In germline, CDR1 is KGHSH, CDR2 LQKENI. CDR3 length: 15 amino acids. The V and J ends lost 3 bases and 6 bases respectively, with 14 bases between them. The CDR3 is CASSPVAGVYEKLFF. In DNA form, the CDR3 reads TGTGCCAGCTCACCGGTGGCAGGGGTATATGAAAAACTGTTTTTT.

This clone was found a few times. The V call is TRBV30, the J call TRBJ2-2; 11 nucleotides align to TRBD2. With V trimmed by 2 bases and J by 10 bases, 12 bases remained unmatched. Germline V gene data show CDR1 as GTSNPN and CDR2 as SVGIG (reference sequence). The CDR3 is made up of 16 amino acids. The CDR3 DNA is TGTGCCTGGAGTCGTGGGACTAGCGGACCAACTGCGGAGCTGTTTTTT. Its protein is CAWSRGTSGPTAELFF.

The chain joins TRBV30 to TRBJ1-6, with a tentative D call TRBD1 (5 bases). The CDR3 has 15 amino acids. The germline V and J ends were trimmed by 2 bases and 5 bases, with 13 bases remaining between them. Germline lookup yields CDR1 GTSNPN and CDR2 SVGIG (reference sequence). As DNA, the CDR3 is TGTGCCTGGAGTCTTTTCGACAGAAATAATTCACCCCTCCACTTT. It is translated as CAWSLFDRNNSPLHF.

The chain recombines TRBV20-1 with TRBJ2-5, with TRBD2 as a possible D gene (6 bases). CDR1 and CDR2 (germline): DFQATT, SNEGSKA (reference sequence). CDR3 size: 14 residues. V lost 3 bases, J lost 4 bases, and 15 bases lay in between. CDR3 nucleotides: TGCAGTGCTAGTATTGGACTGGGGGGAGAGACCCAGTACTTC. Translated: CSASIGLGGETQYF.

This CDR3 reads CASSQGTGANQPQHF. The CDR3 bases are TGTGCCAGCAGCCAAGGGACAGGGGCCAATCAGCCCCAGCATTTT. This chain connects TRBV3-1 (or the pseudogene TRBV3-2) to TRBJ1-5; TRBD1 agrees at 9 bases. Germline assignment: CDR1 LGHDT and CDR2 YNNKEL (reference sequence). The CDR3 runs 15 residues. Trimming cost V 1 base and J 3 bases; bases outside gene matches: 1.

J is TRBJ2-2 and V is TRBV2, with a possible D match to TRBD2 (6 bases). The V gene lost 3 bases and the J gene lost 6 bases, with 14 bases spanning the gap. This CDR3 region has 15 residues. Germline CDR1 reads SNHLY; CDR2 reads FYNNEI. The CDR3 nucleotides are TGTGCCAGCAGTGAGGAGGGGCGCGGGTCCGGGGAGCTGTTTTTT. Translation gives CASSEEGRGSGELFF. The whole variable domain, filled in from reference TRBV2 and TRBJ2-2, reads EPEVTQTPSHQVTQMGQEVILRCVPISNHLYFYWYRQILGQKVEFLVSFYNNEISEKSEIFDDQFSVERPDGSNFTLKIRSTKLEDSAMYFCASSEEGRGSGELFFGEGSRLTVL.

This clone was counted a few times. The gene calls are TRBV27 and TRBJ2-7, with TRBD1 matching over 8 bases. Germline trimming cut 6 bases from V and 1 base from J; bases unmatched to any gene: 14. The CDR3 loop spans 17 amino acids. Germline loops: CDR1 MNHEY, CDR2 SMNVEV (reference sequence). The CDR3 coding sequence is TGTGCCAGCAGGGGACAGGAATTTAATCATCGGTCCTACGAGCAGTACTTC. Translated, it gives CASRGQEFNHRSYEQYF.